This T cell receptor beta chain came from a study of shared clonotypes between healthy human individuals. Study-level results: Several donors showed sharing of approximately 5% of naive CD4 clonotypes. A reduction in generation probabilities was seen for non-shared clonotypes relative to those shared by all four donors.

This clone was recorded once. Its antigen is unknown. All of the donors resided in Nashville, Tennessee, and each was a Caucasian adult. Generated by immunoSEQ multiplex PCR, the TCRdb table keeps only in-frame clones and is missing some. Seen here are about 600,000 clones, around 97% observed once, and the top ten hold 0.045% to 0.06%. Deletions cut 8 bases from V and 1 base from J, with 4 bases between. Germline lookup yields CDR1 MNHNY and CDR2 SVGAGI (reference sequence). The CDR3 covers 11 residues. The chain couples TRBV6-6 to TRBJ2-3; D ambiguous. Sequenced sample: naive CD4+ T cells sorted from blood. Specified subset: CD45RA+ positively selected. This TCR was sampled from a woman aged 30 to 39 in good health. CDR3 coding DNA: TGTGCCAGCGAGGGCACAGATACGCAGTATTTT. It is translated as CASEGTDTQYF.